This T cell receptor (beta chain) was captured in a study of blood T cell repertoires in COVID-19. V lost 4 bases to trimming and J lost 0 bases, with 4 bases between them. Looked up from germline, CDR1 is SGDLS and CDR2 is YYNGEE. The CDR3 spans 13 residues. Here immunoSEQ multiplex PCR was the method, and the copy in TCRdb shows in-frame clones only, minus some. The top ten clones hold about 4.5% of a sample with approximately 300,000 clones, roughly 89% of them seen once. Sample: PBMCs or T cells enriched from blood (not recorded which). The clonotype comes from a young woman with acute COVID-19. The chain couples TRBV9 to TRBJ2-2; D not certain. This chain's CDR3 is CASSFANTGELFF. The CDR3 coding sequence is TGTGCCAGCAGCTTCGCGAACACCGGGGAGCTGTTTTTT. Variable domain in full (rest from reference TRBV9 and TRBJ2-2): DSGVTQTPKHLITATGQRVTLRCSPRSGDLSVYWYQQSLDQGLQFLIQYYNGEERAKGNILERFSAQQFPDLHSELNLSSLELGDSALYFCASSFANTGELFFGEGSRLTVL.